The 26 T cell receptor beta chains below all came from one sample that was sequenced in a study of CD8 T cells in ankylosing spondylitis. Findings and caveats of the study: A TCR beta motif of roughly 8 highly homologous variants appeared characteristic of ankylosing spondylitis blood.

No antigen is known for these receptors. TCRdb re-derived calls from the 5' RACE reads in MiXCR, one entry per CDR3 protein. The sample has some 450,000 distinct CDR3 sequences, about 15% seen once. The sequencing sample was made of blood, either unsorted or a sorted T cell fraction (not recorded which). Receptor source: a male donor with ankylosing spondylitis.

This sequence joins TRBV27 and TRBJ2-7; the match to TRBD2 covers 8 bases. Germline assignment: CDR1 MNHEY and CDR2 SMNVEV (reference sequence). With V trimmed by 4 bases and J by 4 bases, 6 bases remained unmatched. This CDR3 spans 14 amino acids. DNA of the CDR3: TGTGCCAGCAGTTGGGGGCGACTAGCGTACGAGCAGTACTTC. Protein product: CASSWGRLAYEQYF.

This clonotype came up a few times. The V gene is TRBV20-1, the J gene TRBJ1-6; 7 bases align to TRBD1. Germline V CDR1 and CDR2: DFQATT, SNEGSKA (reference sequence). Unmatched junction bases numbered 6, after V lost 4 bases and J lost 9 bases. This CDR3 comprises 13 residues. The CDR3 DNA follows: TGCAGTGCTACCGGACAGGATAGTTCACCCCTCCACTTT. Its protein is CSATGQDSSPLHF.

V gene TRBV6-2 or TRBV6-3 combines with J gene TRBJ2-1, with 9 positions matching TRBD1. Germline CDR1 and CDR2: MNHEY and SVGEGT. V was pared by 2 bases and J by 0 bases, with 8 bases of the junction left unmatched. The CDR3 consists of 18 residues. The CDR3 DNA is TGTGCCAGCAGTTACCTCGAGGGACAGGGTAGCTCCTACAATGAGCAGTTCTTC. Translation: CASSYLEGQGSSYNEQFF.

The V gene is TRBV11-2, the J gene TRBJ2-3; 8 bases map to TRBD2. The CDR3 covers 14 residues. CDR1 is SGHAT and CDR2 is FQNNGV in the germline V gene. V trimming: 5 bases; J trimming: 8 bases; junction bases outside the gene matches: 9. This CDR3 reads CASSNSGGDGTQYF. The CDR3 coding sequence is TGTGCCAGCAGCAACTCGGGAGGGGACGGTACGCAGTATTTT.

The DNA of the CDR3 is TGTGCCAGCAGCTTAGTGGCCGGAGCGCCCCCCAGTAAGCAGTTCTTC. Translating it yields CASSLVAGAPPSKQFF. This sequence joins TRBV7-2 and TRBJ2-1; D remains ambiguous. The CDR3 has 16 amino acids. CDR1 and CDR2 (germline): SGHTA, FQGNSA. Trimming stripped 1 base from V and 11 bases from J, with 21 bases between.

Only a few counts were recorded for this clonotype. CDR3 amino acids: CASSLATTGFGYTF. In nucleotides, the CDR3 is TGCGCCAGCAGCTTGGCCACGACAGGGTTTGGCTACACCTTC. The chain recombines TRBV5-1 with TRBJ1-2; 7 nucleotides agree with TRBD1. Trimming at V came to 0 bases and at J to 7 bases, leaving 6 bases not matched to a gene. The CDR3 is 14 residues long. CDR1 is SGHRS, CDR2 YFSETQ, per germline.

V is TRBV4-2 and J is TRBJ1-5; D is unresolved. The CDR3 consists of 13 residues. From germline, CDR1 is LGHNA and CDR2 YNFKEQ. V shed 1 base and J shed 4 bases, with 5 bases lying between them. CDR3 sequence: CASSQGINQPQHF. CDR3 DNA sequence: TGTGCCAGCAGCCAAGGGATAAATCAGCCCCAGCATTTT.

Worth noting for this clonotype: Mismatch with germline at one junction end may stem from a read error. CDR3 in DNA: TGCAGTGCTAGGAGAGCGGGGGCCCCAATTTTC. Protein: CSARRAGAPIF. This chain connects TRBV20-1 to TRBJ2-5, with TRBD2 identical over 8 bases. Germline assignment: CDR1 DFQATT and CDR2 SNEGSKA (reference sequence). This CDR3 spans 11 amino acids.

The sample holds a few counts of this clonotype. The gene calls are TRBV2 and TRBJ2-1; possible D gene TRBD1, 6 bases. Germline CDR1 and CDR2: SNHLY and FYNNEI. The CDR3 length is 14 residues. Trimming removed 6 bases at V and 6 bases at J, with 15 bases between. The CDR3 region has the DNA TGTGCCAGCAGGGCAATGGGGGCCGGCAATGAGCAGTTCTTC. Residues: CASRAMGAGNEQFF.

This clonotype was seen repeatedly, ten times or more. V usage is TRBV29-1 and J usage is TRBJ2-5, with 7 bases aligning to TRBD1. This CDR3 contains 13 residues. The germline V gene encodes CDR1 SQVTM and CDR2 ANQGSEA. J was trimmed by 2 bases and V by 4 bases; bases with no gene match: 4. The CDR3 DNA follows: TGCAGCGTTGCGGGACAGACGCAAGAGACCCAGTACTTC. Its protein product is CSVAGQTQETQYF.

This rearrangement joins TRBV12-3 or TRBV12-4 to TRBJ2-5; TRBD2 matches 9 bases. V trimming: 6 bases; J trimming: 5 bases; junction bases outside the gene matches: 10. This CDR3 spans 15 amino acids. The chain's CDR3 is CASSLFGTSLETQYF. The DNA of the CDR3 is TGTGCCAGCAGCCTCTTCGGGACTAGCCTGGAGACCCAGTACTTC.

The J gene is TRBJ2-1, the V gene TRBV2, with D perhaps assigned TRBD1 or TRBD2 (5 bases each). The CDR3 has 12 residues. Trimming stripped 6 bases from V and 12 bases from J, with 15 bases between. CDR1 and CDR2 from the germline V gene are SNHLY and FYNNEI. The chain's CDR3 is CASRGDRGGQFF. DNA of the CDR3: TGTGCCAGCAGGGGGGACCGAGGAGGGCAGTTCTTC.

This chain joins TRBV19 and TRBJ2-2; no clear D. V dropped 4 bases and J dropped 5 bases, with 8 bases sitting between them. CDR3 size: 13 residues. Germline CDR1 reads LNHDA; CDR2 reads SQIVND (reference sequence). Written as DNA, the CDR3 is TGTGCCAGTAGTAGGATTGGGACCGGGGAGCTGTTTTTT. Residues: CASSRIGTGELFF.

The V and J genes are TRBV7-2 and TRBJ2-5, with D tentatively TRBD1 or TRBD2 (6 bases each). The CDR3 has 15 amino acids. Germline CDR1 is SGHTA and CDR2 is FQGNSA. V shed 5 bases and J shed 5 bases, with 18 bases lying between them. In nucleotides, the CDR3 is TGTGCCAGCAGCCGGCGGGTGGGGGGCCGTGAGACCCAGTACTTC. Amino acids: CASSRRVGGRETQYF.

This clonotype was counted only a few times. The rearrangement links TRBV4-1 to TRBJ2-7; D might be TRBD1 (6 bases). Trimming shortened V by 1 base and J by 6 bases, and 13 bases separated the two germline ends. CDR1 is MGHRA and CDR2 is YSYEKL in the germline V gene. This CDR3 contains 14 residues. The CDR3: CASSQGTDLPEQYF. The CDR3 DNA is TGCGCCAGCAGCCAAGGGACAGATCTCCCCGAGCAGTACTTC.

This clonotype showed up just once. The chain combines TRBV28 with TRBJ1-2; unclear D gene. The CDR3 runs 13 residues. Trimming took off 6 bases at V and 3 bases at J, with 11 bases between the two ends. Germline values: CDR1 MDHEN, CDR2 SYDVKM. The chain's CDR3 is CASSNTRDYGYTF. The CDR3 DNA follows: TGTGCCAGCAGCAATACCCGGGACTATGGCTACACCTTC.

The table lists this clonotype with many counts. This chain uses TRBV4-2 with TRBJ1-4; TRBD1 agrees at 9 bases. V shed 1 base, J shed 8 bases, and the junction held 8 bases outside the gene matches. In germline, CDR1 is LGHNA, CDR2 YNFKEQ. The CDR3 covers 16 residues. In DNA form, the CDR3 reads TGTGCCAGCAGCCAAGGACCGGGACAGGGTAACGAAAAACTGTTTTTT. It specifies CASSQGPGQGNEKLFF.

The rearrangement joins TRBV27 to TRBJ1-2, with a possible D match to TRBD1 (5 bases). Trimming left V 6 bases short and J 4 bases short, with 21 bases between. From germline, CDR1 is MNHEY and CDR2 SMNVEV (reference sequence). This CDR3 is 16 amino acids long. The CDR3 spells CASRPAGGGGVYGYTF. The DNA for the CDR3 is TGTGCCAGCAGGCCGGCCGGGGGGGGAGGCGTCTATGGCTACACCTTC.

This clonotype turned up a few times. The CDR3 nucleotides read TGTGCCAGCAGTTTCTCGGGACAGGGGAAAAGAAATGGCTACACCTTC. Encoded protein: CASSFSGQGKRNGYTF. The chain employs TRBV12-3 or TRBV12-4 and TRBJ1-2, with 10 bases lining up with TRBD1. V lost 3 bases, J lost 6 bases, and 10 bases stayed unmatched. The CDR3 has 16 residues.

This clonotype was seen more than once but under ten times. The V call is TRBV29-1, the J call TRBJ2-7, with TRBD1 identical over 10 bases. Germline-derived CDR1 and CDR2 are SQVTM and ANQGSEA. This CDR3 spans 13 amino acids. The V segment lost 7 bases and the J segment 4 bases; nucleotides outside the gene matches: 7. CDR3 nucleotide sequence: TGCAGCGCCACGACAGGGGGCGGTTACGAGCAGTACTTC. Its translation is CSATTGGGYEQYF.

V gene TRBV27 combines with J gene TRBJ2-7; D gene uncertain. The CDR3 runs to 14 residues. Germline assignment: CDR1 MNHEY and CDR2 SMNVEV (reference sequence). V was shortened by 2 bases and J by 6 bases, with 14 bases between the two germline ends. The CDR3 here is CASSLNGEGFEQYF. CDR3 nucleotides: TGTGCCAGCAGTTTAAATGGGGAAGGCTTCGAGCAGTACTTC.

V gene TRBV6-5 combines with J gene TRBJ2-3; D possibly corresponds to TRBD2 (7 bases). The CDR3 runs to 16 residues. Trimming removed 2 bases at V and 2 bases at J, with 14 bases between. Germline CDR1 reads MNHEY; CDR2 reads SVGAGI. The CDR3 nucleotides read TGTGCCAGCAGTTACGGATCGGGGGGCCTCACAGATACGCAGTATTTT. This sequence encodes CASSYGSGGLTDTQYF.

This clonotype was detected once. The chain uses TRBV25-1 and TRBJ2-7, with 10 bases lining up with TRBD1. Germline CDR1 is MGHDK and CDR2 is SYGVNS. The V gene end was trimmed by 2 bases and the J gene end by 3 bases; junction bases not matched to a gene: 4. The CDR3 contains 15 residues. CDR3 coding DNA: TGTGCCAGCAGTGAAAAGTGGGACAGGGGCTACGAGCAGTACTTC. This sequence encodes CASSEKWDRGYEQYF.

V usage is TRBV11-2 and J usage is TRBJ2-1, with 8 bases fitting TRBD1. Germline CDR1 reads SGHAT; CDR2 reads FQNNGV. This CDR3 comprises 15 residues. V trimming: 6 bases; J trimming: 6 bases; junction bases outside the gene matches: 10. The CDR3 sequence is CASRGLLTGGNEQFF. The CDR3 DNA reads TGTGCCAGCAGGGGTCTATTAACAGGGGGCAATGAGCAGTTCTTC.

This clonotype was seen only a few times. The J gene is TRBJ1-5, the V gene TRBV5-1; no reliable D call. The CDR3 consists of 13 residues. Germline V gives CDR1 SGHRS, CDR2 YFSETQ. Trimming stripped 0 bases from V and 5 bases from J, with 6 bases between. The CDR3 here is CASSLVPYQPQHF. The CDR3 nucleotides read TGCGCCAGCAGCTTGGTTCCTTATCAGCCCCAGCATTTT.

This chain links TRBV3-1 with TRBJ2-3; TRBD1 is a possible D gene (5 bases). Germline V gives CDR1 LGHDT, CDR2 YNNKEL (reference sequence). The CDR3 spans 13 residues. V was trimmed by 3 bases and J by 2 bases, leaving 6 bases between them. In nucleotides, the CDR3 is TGTGCCAGCAGCCACAGGGCCACAGATACGCAGTATTTT. Translated, it gives CASSHRATDTQYF.